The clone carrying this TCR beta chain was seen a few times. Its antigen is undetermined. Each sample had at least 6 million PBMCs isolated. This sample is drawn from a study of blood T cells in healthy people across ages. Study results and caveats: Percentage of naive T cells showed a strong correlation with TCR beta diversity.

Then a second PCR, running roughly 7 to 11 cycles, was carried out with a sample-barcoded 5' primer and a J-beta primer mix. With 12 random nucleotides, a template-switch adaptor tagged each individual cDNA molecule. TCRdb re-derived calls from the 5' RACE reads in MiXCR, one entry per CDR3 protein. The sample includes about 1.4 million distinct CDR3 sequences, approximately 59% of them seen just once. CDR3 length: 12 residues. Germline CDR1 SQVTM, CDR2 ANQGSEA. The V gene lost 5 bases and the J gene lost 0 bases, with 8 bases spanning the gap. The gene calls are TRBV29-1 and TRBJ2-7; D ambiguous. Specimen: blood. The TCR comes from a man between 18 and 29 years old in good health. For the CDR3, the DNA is TGCAGCGTTAGACTGAGCTCCTACGAGCAGTACTTC. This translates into CSVRLSSYEQYF.